This entry lists 30 T cell receptor beta chains sequenced from one sample in a study of control samples from healthy donors and cancer patients. Clones were read by immunoSEQ multiplex PCR, and TCRdb kept only the in-frame ones, dropping some. This sample carries about 130,000 clones, roughly 90% of them seen once, and the ten largest clones take 2.1%. The sample taken for sequencing was blood. These receptors all come from a woman between 45 and 65 years old in good health.

V gene TRBV4-2 combines with J gene TRBJ2-5; 11 bases match TRBD2. V trimming: 1 base; J trimming: 1 base; junction bases outside the gene matches: 2. This CDR3 comprises 16 residues. Germline values: CDR1 LGHNA, CDR2 YNFKEQ. CDR3 DNA: TGTGCCAGCAGCCAAGGTAGCGGGGGGGCCCAAGAGACCCAGTACTTC. Its translation: CASSQGSGGAQETQYF.

The rearrangement uses TRBV18 and TRBJ1-2, with no clear D. V gave up 4 bases and J gave up 3 bases, with 9 bases separating them. The CDR3 loop spans 13 amino acids. CDR1 is KGHSH and CDR2 is LQKENI in the germline V gene. CDR3 in DNA: TGTGCCAGCTCACAACGGACCGACTATGGCTACACCTTC. Protein product: CASSQRTDYGYTF.

The table lists this clone with a count of one. This chain connects TRBV27 to TRBJ1-5; D is unclear. V shed 8 bases and J shed 9 bases, with 8 bases lying between them. The CDR3 length is 10 residues. The germline gives CDR1 MNHEY, CDR2 SMNVEV (reference sequence). Here the CDR3 reads CASPIGPQHF. The CDR3 DNA is TGTGCCAGCCCCATTGGGCCCCAGCATTTT.

The chain is built from TRBV19 and TRBJ1-2; D possibly corresponds to TRBD1 (5 bases). Germline CDR1 LNHDA, CDR2 SQIVND (reference sequence). The CDR3 consists of 14 residues. Between the trimmed V and J ends, which lost 7 bases and 4 bases, there was a span of 16 bases. In DNA form, the CDR3 reads TGTGCCAGTACCCTTCAGGGCCCGGGCTATGGCTACACCTTC. It codes for CASTLQGPGYGYTF.

V usage is TRBV6-6 and J usage is TRBJ1-1; 9 nucleotides match TRBD1. The CDR3 covers 15 residues. J was trimmed by 2 bases and V by 5 bases; bases with no gene match: 6. Germline V CDR1 and CDR2: MNHNY, SVGAGI (reference sequence). The CDR3 DNA follows: TGTGCCAGCAGTGAGGGACAGGGTTCAAACACTGAAGCTTTCTTT. Its protein is CASSEGQGSNTEAFF.

The chain uses TRBV15 and TRBJ2-4; 7 nucleotides line up with TRBD1. Losses at the gene ends were 1 base for V and 1 base for J; bases not matched to a gene: 7. Germline CDR1 is LNHNV and CDR2 is YYDKDF (reference sequence). The CDR3 sequence is 17 residues long. CDR3 protein: CATSRAGGSGAKNIQYF. The CDR3 DNA follows: TGTGCCACCAGCAGAGCAGGGGGTAGTGGGGCCAAAAACATTCAGTACTTC.

The chain links TRBV5-6 to TRBJ2-7, with TRBD2 matching 12 bases. From germline, CDR1 is SGHDT and CDR2 YYEEEE. The CDR3 covers 14 residues. V shed 4 bases and J 4 bases; nucleotides not matched to a gene: 3. DNA of the CDR3: TGTGCCAGCAGCATAGGGACTAGCGGGTACGAGCAGTACTTC. This codes for CASSIGTSGYEQYF.

Only one count was recorded for this clone. The chain uses TRBV6-5 and TRBJ2-7; 9 nucleotides match TRBD2. The CDR3 covers 14 residues. V was pared by 7 bases and J by 4 bases, with 8 bases of the junction left unmatched. Per the germline V gene, CDR1 is MNHEY and CDR2 is SVGAGI. The CDR3 here is CASTPGTSPYEQYF. The CDR3 DNA sequence: TGTGCCAGCACTCCCGGGACTAGCCCATACGAGCAGTACTTC.

This clone appeared once. The chain has TRBV7-2 and TRBJ2-7; 8 positions match TRBD2. Germline V CDR1 and CDR2: SGHTA, FQGNSA. After removal of 3 bases from V and 2 bases from J, the junction contained 6 bases not matched to a gene. This CDR3 is built from 15 residues. CDR3 nucleotides: TGTGCCAGCAGCTTCCAGACGGGAGGGACCTACGAGCAGTACTTC. Translating gives CASSFQTGGTYEQYF.

This rearrangement joins TRBV12-3 or TRBV12-4 to TRBJ2-5; 7 nucleotides align to TRBD1. V was pared by 3 bases and J by 6 bases, with 4 bases of the junction left unmatched. This CDR3 has 13 residues. The CDR3 is CASSFSTGKTQYF. CDR3 coding DNA: TGTGCCAGCAGTTTTTCGACAGGGAAGACCCAGTACTTC.

The chain carries TRBV12-3 or TRBV12-4 and TRBJ2-7; D remains unclear. V lost 3 bases and J 0 bases, leaving 6 bases between the germline ends. This CDR3 region has 13 residues. The CDR3 DNA reads TGTGCCAGCAGTTTTAAGCGCTCCTACGAGCAGTACTTC. This sequence encodes CASSFKRSYEQYF.

The rearrangement joins TRBV5-1 to TRBJ1-2; 7 positions match TRBD1. The germline V gene has CDR1 SGHRS and CDR2 YFSETQ. The CDR3 contains 15 residues. Trimming removed 1 base from V and 7 bases from J; junction bases left unmatched: 10. The CDR3 region is CASSLLSVGGRGYTF. As DNA, the CDR3 is TGCGCCAGCAGCTTGTTGTCGGTAGGGGGCCGTGGCTACACCTTC.

CDR3 DNA: TGTGCCAGCAGCTTGGCTGTGGGACGGAGGTACGGCGGCTACACCTTC. Translation: CASSLAVGRRYGGYTF. V gene TRBV5-6 combines with J gene TRBJ1-2, with D possibly TRBD1 on 5 matching bases. The length of the CDR3 is 16 residues. Trimming took 0 bases from V and 8 from J, leaving 20 bases between them. CDR1 SGHDT and CDR2 YYEEEE come from the germline V gene.

The chain joins TRBV6-1 to TRBJ1-2; D gene unclear. Germline-derived CDR1 and CDR2 are MNHNS and SASEGT. The CDR3 totals 15 residues. Trimming pared 0 bases from V and 4 bases from J, leaving 12 bases between. The CDR3 sequence: CASSEATGLRYGYTF. CDR3 coding DNA: TGTGCCAGCAGTGAAGCAACGGGTCTGCGCTATGGCTACACCTTC.

J is TRBJ1-1 and V is TRBV5-1, with D uncertain. Trimming cost V 4 bases and J 4 bases, with 11 bases left between them. CDR1 is SGHRS, CDR2 YFSETQ, per germline. The length of the CDR3 is 13 residues. CDR3 nucleotide sequence: TGCGCCAGCAGCCCAACCTCCATCACTGAAGCTTTCTTT. Translating it yields CASSPTSITEAFF.

This sequence joins TRBV3-1 (or the pseudogene TRBV3-2) and TRBJ1-3; D ambiguous. The CDR3 spans 15 residues. Germline CDR1 LGHDT, CDR2 YNNKEL (reference sequence). Trimming pared 0 bases from V and 2 bases from J, leaving 8 bases between. CDR3 coding DNA: TGTGCCAGCAGCCAAGACTGGGGAGCTGGAAACACCATATATTTT. Translated: CASSQDWGAGNTIYF.

This rearrangement joins TRBV5-4 to TRBJ2-3, with D uncertain. Germline V gene data show CDR1 as SGHNT and CDR2 as YYREEE (reference sequence). Trimming took off 0 bases at V and 0 bases at J, with 8 bases between the two ends. This CDR3 has 15 amino acids. Here the CDR3 reads CASSLEQLSTDTQYF. CDR3 coding DNA: TGTGCCAGCAGCTTGGAACAGCTCAGCACAGATACGCAGTATTTT.

The rearrangement links TRBV9 to TRBJ2-1; 10 bases are shared with TRBD2. CDR3 size: 17 residues. Germline V CDR1 and CDR2: SGDLS, YYNGEE. V dropped 0 bases and J dropped 6; count of bases not matched to a gene: 9. CDR3 loop: CASSVVSSGSNGNEQFF. Written as DNA, the CDR3 is TGTGCCAGCAGCGTAGTGTCTAGCGGGAGTAATGGCAATGAGCAGTTCTTC.

J is TRBJ1-4 and V is TRBV4-1; D is unclear. The germline CDR1 and CDR2 sequences are MGHRA and YSYEKL. The V and J ends lost 6 bases and 0 bases respectively, with 14 bases between them. The CDR3 runs to 16 residues. CDR3 coding DNA: TGCGCCAGCAGAAGGGTAGTTGGATCAACTAATGAAAAACTGTTTTTT. As protein: CASRRVVGSTNEKLFF.

This sequence joins TRBV7-8 and TRBJ1-5; D call uncertain. V was pared by 1 base and J by 6 bases, with 16 bases between. Germline CDR1 reads SGHVS; CDR2 reads FQNEAQ. This CDR3 spans 16 amino acids. The CDR3 loop is CASSLGRGRLGQPQHF. CDR3 nucleotides: TGTGCCAGCAGCTTAGGGCGCGGACGCCTTGGTCAGCCCCAGCATTTT. Full variable domain (rest looked up from reference TRBV7-8 and TRBJ1-5): GAGVSQSPRYKVAKRGQDVALRCDPISGHVSLFWYQQALGQGPEFLTYFQNEAQLDKSGLPSDRFFAERPEGSVSTLKIQRTQQEDSAVYLCASSLGRGRLGQPQHFGDGTRLSIL.

V is TRBV19 and J is TRBJ1-1; D call uncertain. The germline gives CDR1 LNHDA, CDR2 SQIVND (reference sequence). There are 16 residues in the CDR3. Trimming took 6 bases from V and 2 from J, leaving 19 bases between them. The CDR3 DNA reads as TGTGCCAGTAGCGGACCTCGAGCAGCTTCAAACACTGAAGCTTTCTTT. It yields the protein CASSGPRAASNTEAFF.

This clone was observed once. The chain is built from TRBV28 and TRBJ2-1; weak D call: TRBD2 (6 bases). Looked up from germline, CDR1 is MDHEN and CDR2 is SYDVKM. V was pared by 5 bases and J by 5 bases, with 19 bases between. The CDR3 is 16 residues long. The CDR3 protein is CASSKAGPRRNNEQFF. The CDR3 nucleotides read TGTGCCAGCAGTAAGGCGGGACCCCGTAGAAACAATGAGCAGTTCTTC. The complete variable domain, with remaining parts taken from reference TRBV28 and TRBJ2-1, reads DVKVTQSSRYLVKRTGEKVFLECVQDMDHENMFWYRQDPGLGLRLIYFSYDVKMKEKGDIPEGYSVSREKKERFSLILESASTNQTSMYLCASSKAGPRRNNEQFFGPGTRLTVL.

The CDR3 DNA reads TGTGCCAGCAGCTTATCTTTGAACGAGCAGTACTTC. Translating it yields CASSLSLNEQYF. This chain links TRBV7-2 with TRBJ2-7; no definite D call. Germline CDR1 SGHTA, CDR2 FQGNSA. V was trimmed by 2 bases and J by 5 bases, leaving 7 bases between them. The CDR3 sequence is 12 residues long.

The gene calls are TRBV3-1 (or the pseudogene TRBV3-2) and TRBJ1-1; D ambiguous. The CDR3 contains 12 residues. Trimming took off 3 bases at V and 1 base at J, with 3 bases between the two ends. Germline assignment: CDR1 LGHDT and CDR2 YNNKEL (reference sequence). The CDR3 DNA follows: TGTGCCAGCAGCCAGAGGAACACTGAAGCTTTCTTT. Protein sequence: CASSQRNTEAFF.

The chain has TRBV5-4 and TRBJ2-5; 7 bases agree with TRBD2. The ends lost 5 bases at V and 2 bases at J; junction bases unmatched: 9. CDR3 length: 15 residues. CDR1 is SGHNT and CDR2 is YYREEE in the germline V gene (reference sequence). CDR3 protein: CASRNRTRPQETQYF. CDR3 nucleotide sequence: TGTGCCAGCAGAAATAGGACTAGACCGCAAGAGACCCAGTACTTC.

This chain links TRBV5-1 with TRBJ2-3; 7 nucleotides align to TRBD2. In germline, CDR1 is SGHRS, CDR2 YFSETQ. Unmatched junction bases numbered 3, after V lost 2 bases and J lost 0 bases. The CDR3 totals 15 residues. CDR3 nucleotide sequence: TGCGCCAGCAGCTTCGAGCGGGGCAGCACAGATACGCAGTATTTT. Translating it yields CASSFERGSTDTQYF.

The J gene is TRBJ2-3, the V gene TRBV6-4, with a tentative D call TRBD2 (5 bases). The V and J ends lost 10 bases and 2 bases respectively, with 25 bases between them. Germline V gene sequence: CDR1 MRHNA, CDR2 SNTAGT. The CDR3 runs to 17 residues. CDR3: CATDKSRLLLATDTQYF. CDR3 bases: TGTGCCACCGACAAGTCACGACTCCTGCTAGCCACAGATACGCAGTATTTT.

This clone was detected once. This chain connects TRBV15 to TRBJ1-4; 9 nucleotides agree with TRBD1. The V gene's germline CDR1 is LNHNV and CDR2 YYDKDF (reference sequence). J lost 8 bases, V lost 3 bases, and 4 bases had no gene match. The CDR3 contains 14 residues. DNA for the CDR3: TGTGCCACCAGCAGCGGGACAGGGATGGAAAAACTGTTTTTT. This codes for CATSSGTGMEKLFF. The complete variable domain, with remaining parts taken from reference TRBV15 and TRBJ1-4, reads DAMVIQNPRYQVTQFGKPVTLSCSQTLNHNVMYWYQQKSSQAPKLLFHYYDKDFNNEADTPDNFQSRRPNTSFCFLDIRSPGLGDTAMYLCATSSGTGMEKLFFGSGTQLSVL.

The J gene is TRBJ1-5, the V gene TRBV7-8; a possible D gene is TRBD1 (6 bases). There are 15 residues in the CDR3. Trimming took 2 bases from V and 4 from J, leaving 12 bases between them. The V gene's germline CDR1 is SGHVS and CDR2 FQNEAQ. CDR3 residues: CASSLLAQGNQPQHF. CDR3 DNA: TGTGCCAGCAGCTTATTGGCGCAGGGGAATCAGCCCCAGCATTTT.

This clone appeared a single time. V usage is TRBV5-1 and J usage is TRBJ2-7; 9 nucleotides align to TRBD1. The CDR3 has 17 amino acids. V shed 4 bases, J shed 2 bases, and the junction held 13 bases outside the gene matches. Germline CDR1 reads SGHRS; CDR2 reads YFSETQ. CDR3 residues: CASSPRQGDPRPYEQYF. The CDR3 DNA reads as TGCGCCAGCAGCCCTCGACAGGGGGACCCCAGACCCTACGAGCAGTACTTC.